This TCR beta chain is from a study of blood T cell repertoires in COVID-19. Background on the study: COVID-19 samples from acute and convalescent phases originated in the United States, Italy and Spain.

Germline V gene lookup returns CDR1 LNHDA and CDR2 SQIVND (reference sequence). V shed 2 bases and J shed 8 bases, with 18 bases lying between them. There are 15 residues in the CDR3. Original data processing: From reference gene primer amplification, estimates of nucleated cell counts were derived. Data came from immunoSEQ multiplex PCR; TCRdb stores just in-frame clones and leaves some out. From that table come the V and J calls and clone size; the DNA was used to work out D and trimming. The sample lists 200,000 to 250,000 clones, 80% to 90% occurring once. Seattle's enrolled individuals joined amid active infection and were then monitored longitudinally.

Sequencing was performed on peripheral blood. The chain carries TRBV19 and TRBJ1-2; perhaps TRBD1 as D (6 bases). The sequence came from a man aged 25-45 years with COVID-19, enrolled during active disease. CDR3 protein: CASSIIERQERGYTF. The CDR3 bases are TGTGCCAGTAGTATAATCGAAAGACAGGAGAGGGGCTACACCTTC.